The next 15 T cell receptor beta chains were all read from a single sample in a study of blood T cell repertoires in COVID-19. The table came from immunoSEQ multiplex PCR; TCRdb's copy has only in-frame clones and leaves some out. The table includes 120,000 to 150,000 clones, roughly 85% detected once. Material for sequencing was peripheral blood. These receptors all come from a human donor with acute or convalescent COVID-19. The donor label of this sample is uncertain.

The V and J genes are TRBV10-3 and TRBJ2-3; TRBD2 matches at 10 bases. Germline V gene data show CDR1 as ENHRY and CDR2 as SYGVKD. V lost 3 bases and J lost 6; bases outside the gene matches: 3. This CDR3 has 14 residues. CDR3 sequence: CAISDSGGRDTQYF. Here the CDR3 DNA reads TGTGCCATCAGTGATAGCGGGGGGCGGGATACGCAGTATTTT.

This sequence joins TRBV19 and TRBJ1-5; 7 bases are a match to TRBD1. Germline V gives CDR1 LNHDA, CDR2 SQIVND (reference sequence). The V gene end was trimmed by 5 bases and the J gene end by 2 bases; junction bases not matched to a gene: 6. This CDR3 comprises 15 residues. CDR3 protein: CASSATGYGNQPQHF. CDR3 bases: TGTGCCAGTAGTGCGACAGGGTACGGCAATCAGCCCCAGCATTTT.

The rearrangement uses TRBV21-1 and TRBJ2-7; the DNA was not compared with TRBD2, the D call given in the table. TRBV21-1 is described as a pseudogene. This CDR3 has 16 amino acids. This chain's CDR3 is CASSKGTSGGTYEQYF. The DNA for the CDR3 is TGTGCCAGCAGCAAGGGGACTAGCGGGGGGACCTACGAGCAGTACTTC.

This clone was counted once. V gene TRBV11-2 combines with J gene TRBJ2-1, with 10 positions matching TRBD2. V was clipped by 5 bases and J by 5 bases; unmatched bases: 12. CDR3 length: 17 amino acids. Germline V gene lookup returns CDR1 SGHAT and CDR2 FQNNGV. The CDR3: CASSARLAGGIHNEQFF. DNA of the CDR3: TGTGCCAGCAGCGCCCGACTAGCGGGCGGAATACACAATGAGCAGTTCTTC.

The chain carries TRBV3-1 (or the pseudogene TRBV3-2) and TRBJ1-5; D gene uncertain. Germline CDR1 LGHDT, CDR2 YNNKEL (reference sequence). CDR3 length: 14 residues. Trimming shortened V by 3 bases and J by 5 bases, and 11 bases separated the two germline ends. This CDR3 reads CASSHDGGDQPQHF. CDR3 sequence (DNA): TGTGCCAGCAGCCATGATGGCGGCGATCAGCCCCAGCATTTT.

V and J are TRBV9 and TRBJ1-1; 7 bases fit TRBD1. The length of the CDR3 is 15 residues. Germline V CDR1 and CDR2: SGDLS, YYNGEE. V lost 3 bases to trimming and J lost 5 bases; unmatched junction nucleotides: 10. CDR3 region: CASSGPTGVETEAFF. The CDR3 DNA sequence: TGTGCCAGCAGCGGCCCCACAGGGGTTGAAACTGAAGCTTTCTTT.

This clone was seen a handful of times. Here the CDR3 DNA reads TGTGCCAGCAGGGGGCCTGGCGAGACCCAGTACTTC. Translated, it gives CASRGPGETQYF. V usage is TRBV7-9 and J usage is TRBJ2-5, with D possibly matching TRBD1 (5 bases). The CDR3 is 12 amino acids. Trimming shortened V by 6 bases and J by 5 bases, and 10 bases separated the two germline ends. Germline V lookup: CDR1 SEHNR, CDR2 FQNEAQ (reference sequence).

The rearrangement links TRBV27 to TRBJ2-1; the match to TRBD2 covers 7 bases. The V segment lost 2 bases and the J segment 7 bases; nucleotides outside the gene matches: 8. This CDR3 is 15 amino acids long. Germline V gene data show CDR1 as MNHEY and CDR2 as SMNVEV (reference sequence). The CDR3 spells CASSLNAGAGNEQFF. The CDR3 DNA is TGTGCCAGCAGTTTAAATGCGGGAGCTGGGAATGAGCAGTTCTTC.

The V gene is TRBV11-3, the J gene TRBJ1-1; unclear D gene. V gave up 5 bases and J gave up 1 base, with 8 bases separating them. Germline V lookup: CDR1 SGHNT, CDR2 YENEEA. The CDR3 consists of 13 residues. The CDR3 nucleotides are TGTGCCAGCAGCAACCGAGGGAACACTGAAGCTTTCTTT. Its protein product is CASSNRGNTEAFF.

The chain recombines TRBV24-1 with TRBJ2-5; perhaps TRBD1 as D (6 bases). CDR3 length equals 17 residues. V lost 5 bases and J lost 1, with 19 bases in between. Germline V lookup: CDR1 KGHDR, CDR2 SFDVKD. CDR3 protein: CATSGDRQAAIQETQYF. The CDR3 DNA reads TGTGCCACCAGTGGCGACAGACAGGCCGCCATCCAAGAGACCCAGTACTTC.

The chain carries TRBV10-3 and TRBJ1-2; 10 bases fit TRBD1. The CDR3 length is 15 residues. Germline loops: CDR1 ENHRY, CDR2 SYGVKD. J was trimmed by 8 bases and V by 7 bases; bases with no gene match: 13. This CDR3 reads CAITRTGTGVEGYTF. As DNA, the CDR3 is TGTGCCATCACCCGAACCGGGACAGGGGTGGAGGGCTACACCTTC.

The gene calls are TRBV29-1 and TRBJ1-1; D is ambiguous. CDR1 and CDR2 from the germline V gene are SQVTM and ANQGSEA. The CDR3 is 13 amino acids. The V gene lost 6 bases and the J gene lost 0 bases, with 11 bases spanning the gap. CDR3 sequence reads: CSVVGRMNTEAFF. The CDR3 region has the DNA TGCAGCGTGGTTGGCAGAATGAACACTGAAGCTTTCTTT.

V and J are TRBV25-1 and TRBJ2-2, with a weak D call TRBD1 (5 bases). This CDR3 has 16 amino acids. Germline V CDR1 and CDR2: MGHDK, SYGVNS. V gave up 1 base and J gave up 0 bases, with 9 bases separating them. The CDR3 DNA is TGTGCCAGCAGTGAATTCAGGGCCCCGAACACCGGGGAGCTGTTTTTT. Amino acid sequence: CASSEFRAPNTGELFF.

This chain joins TRBV5-1 and TRBJ2-5, with TRBD2 matching over 13 bases. After removal of 3 bases from V and 6 bases from J, the junction contained 5 bases not matched to a gene. The germline V gene has CDR1 SGHRS and CDR2 YFSETQ. This CDR3 contains 15 residues. The CDR3 DNA reads TGCGCCAGCAGCTACGGACTAGCGGGAGTCCAGACCCAGTACTTC. Its translation: CASSYGLAGVQTQYF.

The V and J genes are TRBV28 and TRBJ2-5; 8 bases map to TRBD1. Germline loops: CDR1 MDHEN, CDR2 SYDVKM. After removal of 6 bases from V and 5 bases from J, the junction contained 5 bases not matched to a gene. CDR3 length: 13 residues. DNA for the CDR3: TGTGCCAGCAGGACAGGGGCGCAGGAGACCCAGTACTTC. The encoded protein is CASRTGAQETQYF.